One and the same sample provided the 22 T cell receptor beta chains below, sequenced in a study of shared clonotypes between healthy human individuals. The table came from immunoSEQ multiplex PCR; TCRdb's copy has only in-frame clones and leaves some out. The sample yields a few million clones, 85% to 95% seen once. Sequences were obtained from naive CD4+ T cells from PBMCs. Regarding subset: CD45RA+ positively selected. These receptors all stem from a man aged 18 to 30 in good health. Some clones in this sample may be carry-over from other donors' samples.

V is TRBV6-6 and J is TRBJ1-1; TRBD1 might be the D (6 bases). Deletions cut 7 bases from V and 1 base from J, with 16 bases between. CDR1 is MNHNY, CDR2 SVGAGI, per germline (reference sequence). This CDR3 is built from 15 residues. CDR3 amino acids: CASNNDRPPNTEAFF. CDR3 DNA sequence: TGTGCCAGCAACAACGACAGGCCTCCGAACACTGAAGCTTTCTTT.

V is TRBV7-9 and J is TRBJ2-3; D may be TRBD1 (5 bases). The length of the CDR3 is 16 residues. Germline values: CDR1 SEHNR, CDR2 FQNEAQ (reference sequence). V lost 2 bases and J lost 0, with 12 bases in between. CDR3 nucleotide sequence: TGTGCCAGCAGCTTACGCCAGGGCCCCAGCACAGATACGCAGTATTTT. It codes for CASSLRQGPSTDTQYF.

CDR3 nucleotides: TGCGCCAGCAGCCCGGGACTAGCGGGGCAGGGGGAGACCCAGTACTTC. Its protein is CASSPGLAGQGETQYF. The genes are TRBV5-1 and TRBJ2-5; 13 nucleotides align to TRBD2. CDR3 size: 16 residues. The J segment lost 5 bases and the V segment lost 4 bases, leaving 8 bases of the junction unmatched. The V gene's germline CDR1 is SGHRS and CDR2 YFSETQ. The whole variable domain, filled in from reference TRBV5-1 and TRBJ2-5, reads KAGVTQTPRYLIKTRGQQVTLSCSPISGHRSVSWYQQTPGQGLQFLFEYFSETQRNKGNFPGRFSGRQFSNSRSEMNVSTLELGDSALYLCASSPGLAGQGETQYFGPGTRLLVL.

The V gene is TRBV6-5, the J gene TRBJ2-1; 10 nucleotides agree with TRBD2. CDR3 length: 14 amino acids. Trimming removed 11 bases from V and 3 bases from J; junction bases left unmatched: 7. Per germline, CDR1 MNHEY and CDR2 SVGAGI. The CDR3 DNA is TGTGCCGTAAAACGACTAGCGGGCTACAATGAGCAGTTCTTC. Protein sequence: CAVKRLAGYNEQFF.

The chain recombines TRBV28 with TRBJ2-3, with D unresolved. Germline V CDR1 and CDR2: MDHEN, SYDVKM. The V end was cut by 9 bases, the J end by 2 bases, with 12 bases between. The CDR3 totals 13 residues. The CDR3 loop is CASARSNTDTQYF. As DNA, the CDR3 is TGTGCCAGTGCGAGATCTAACACAGATACGCAGTATTTT.

With regard to this clone: Relative to the germline gene, one junction end is altered; a read error may explain this. V is TRBV7-2 and J is TRBJ1-1; D gene uncertain. The length of the CDR3 is 12 residues. The V gene's germline CDR1 is SGHTA and CDR2 FQGNSA. CDR3 bases: TGTGCCAGCAGCTTAGTGGATAGTATGGTCCACTTT. This encodes CASSLVDSMVHF. Full variable domain (remainder filled in from reference TRBV7-2 and TRBJ1-1): GAGVSQSPSNKVTEKGKDVELRCDPISGHTALYWYRQSLGQGLEFLIYFQGNSAPDKSGLPSDRFSAERTGGSVSTLTIQRTQQEDSAVYLCASSLVDSMVHFGQGTRLTVV.

This chain joins TRBV15 and TRBJ2-7; no firm D call. Trimming removed 0 bases from V and 6 bases from J, with 9 bases in between. Germline V gene sequence: CDR1 LNHNV, CDR2 YYDKDF (reference sequence). CDR3 size: 13 residues. CDR3 coding DNA: TGTGCCACCAGCAGAGACCTATGGGGCGAGCAGTACTTC. Encoded protein: CATSRDLWGEQYF.

CDR3 sequence reads: CASTRDVSYNEQFF. The CDR3 bases are TGCGCCAGTACCCGGGACGTAAGTTACAATGAGCAGTTCTTC. The rearrangement uses TRBV5-1 and TRBJ2-1; D possibly matches TRBD1 or TRBD2 (5 bases each). From germline, CDR1 is SGHRS and CDR2 YFSETQ. The CDR3 runs to 14 residues. Between the trimmed V and J ends, which lost 8 bases and 4 bases, there was a span of 16 bases.

Comments on this clone: This sample also contains other DNA sequences that code for the same CDR3. The V call is TRBV2, the J call TRBJ2-7, with D possibly matching TRBD2 (6 bases). Deletions cut 4 bases from V and 4 bases from J, with 8 bases between. The germline CDR1 and CDR2 sequences are SNHLY and FYNNEI. CDR3 length equals 12 residues. As DNA, the CDR3 is TGTGCCAGCAGTGGGGCGGGGTACGAGCAGTACTTC. Translation: CASSGAGYEQYF.

This chain connects TRBV15 to TRBJ2-5, with D possibly matching TRBD2 (5 bases). Looked up from germline, CDR1 is LNHNV and CDR2 is YYDKDF (reference sequence). This CDR3 spans 16 amino acids. V lost 0 bases, J lost 4 bases, and 15 bases lay in between. CDR3 protein: CATSRDRSAGGETQYF. The CDR3 DNA is TGTGCCACCAGCAGAGATCGGTCAGCTGGAGGAGAGACCCAGTACTTC. The variable domain in full, with the rest retrieved from reference TRBV15 and TRBJ2-5, is DAMVIQNPRYQVTQFGKPVTLSCSQTLNHNVMYWYQQKSSQAPKLLFHYYDKDFNNEADTPDNFQSRRPNTSFCFLDIRSPGLGDTAMYLCATSRDRSAGGETQYFGPGTRLLVL.

This rearrangement joins TRBV6-5 to TRBJ2-3; D is perhaps TRBD2 (5 bases). V lost 2 bases and J lost 9, with 6 bases in between. CDR3 size: 11 residues. CDR1 is MNHEY, CDR2 SVGAGI, per germline. The CDR3: CASSYTGTQYF. The CDR3 DNA sequence: TGTGCCAGCAGTTACACGGGGACGCAGTATTTT.

The chain recombines TRBV9 with TRBJ1-2; 9 bases are shared with TRBD1. Germline loops: CDR1 SGDLS, CDR2 YYNGEE. The CDR3 consists of 18 residues. The junction had 21 bases not matched to a gene; V was cut back by 4 bases and J by 8 bases. This CDR3 reads CASSPQQGRLTGGEGYTF. As DNA, the CDR3 is TGTGCCAGCAGCCCTCAACAGGGTCGCCTGACAGGGGGAGAAGGCTACACCTTC.

The chain joins TRBV11-2 to TRBJ2-1, with TRBD1 matching 7 bases. The germline V gene has CDR1 SGHAT and CDR2 FQNNGV. CDR3 length: 15 residues. V shed 3 bases and J 5 bases; nucleotides not matched to a gene: 7. CDR3 in DNA: TGTGCCAGCAGCTTGCAGGGGGTGGCGGACAATGAGCAGTTCTTC. Translating it yields CASSLQGVADNEQFF.

The chain links TRBV23-1 to TRBJ2-7; 8 positions agree with TRBD2. TRBV23-1 is noted as an ORF with a role that remains uncertain. The CDR3 runs 16 residues. V lost 3 bases and J lost 4; bases outside the gene matches: 11. The CDR3 reads CASSHLGSSGIYEQYF. The CDR3 bases are TGCGCCAGCAGTCATCTGGGGAGTAGCGGGATATACGAGCAGTACTTC.

This clone was seen once. This chain joins TRBV6-5 and TRBJ2-7; D gene ambiguous. The CDR3 has 11 residues. Germline CDR1 MNHEY, CDR2 SVGAGI. Trimming took 6 bases from V and 5 from J, leaving 8 bases between them. The CDR3 DNA follows: TGTGCCAGCAGGGGGATAAACGAGCAGTACTTC. This codes for CASRGINEQYF.

J is TRBJ2-5 and V is TRBV7-3; possibly TRBD2 for D (6 bases). Trimming stripped 5 bases from V and 2 bases from J, with 9 bases between. CDR1 is SGHTA, CDR2 FQGTGA, per germline. The CDR3 runs 13 residues. The CDR3 reads CASSPAGQETQYF. In nucleotides, the CDR3 is TGTGCCAGCAGCCCCGCGGGGCAAGAGACCCAGTACTTC.

This chain links TRBV5-4 with TRBJ2-3; D may match TRBD1 or TRBD2 (5 bases each). The CDR3 totals 16 residues. Germline values: CDR1 SGHNT, CDR2 YYREEE (reference sequence). Trimming took off 4 bases at V and 0 bases at J, with 15 bases between the two ends. Here the CDR3 reads CASSLGYGASTDTQYF. Here the CDR3 DNA reads TGTGCCAGCAGCCTTGGGTACGGGGCGAGCACAGATACGCAGTATTTT.

The gene calls are TRBV7-9 and TRBJ2-3; the D gene is possibly TRBD1 (5 bases). Germline loops: CDR1 SEHNR, CDR2 FQNEAQ (reference sequence). The CDR3 runs 15 residues. V lost 2 bases to trimming and J lost 1 base, with 10 bases between them. CDR3 loop: CASSLSSGRTDTQYF. The DNA for the CDR3 is TGTGCCAGCAGCTTATCGTCAGGGCGCACAGATACGCAGTATTTT.

V is TRBV7-2 and J is TRBJ1-3, with D tentatively TRBD1 (5 bases). Looked up from germline, CDR1 is SGHTA and CDR2 is FQGNSA. The CDR3 runs 14 residues. V was trimmed by 5 bases and J by 9 bases, leaving 17 bases between them. The chain's CDR3 is CASSPRDLSPTIYF. In DNA form, the CDR3 reads TGTGCCAGCAGCCCCCGGGACCTCTCGCCCACCATATATTTT. Full variable domain (rest looked up from reference TRBV7-2 and TRBJ1-3): GAGVSQSPSNKVTEKGKDVELRCDPISGHTALYWYRQSLGQGLEFLIYFQGNSAPDKSGLPSDRFSAERTGGSVSTLTIQRTQQEDSAVYLCASSPRDLSPTIYFGEGSWLTVV.

J is TRBJ2-5 and V is TRBV5-1; no definite D call. Trimming stripped 4 bases from V and 5 bases from J, with 15 bases between. CDR1 is SGHRS, CDR2 YFSETQ, per germline. The CDR3 runs 14 residues. The CDR3 sequence is CASSLETPRETQYF. The CDR3 DNA reads TGCGCCAGCAGCCTGGAAACCCCCCGGGAGACCCAGTACTTC.

The chain combines TRBV30 with TRBJ1-2; D gene unclear. CDR1 is GTSNPN and CDR2 is SVGIG in the germline V gene (reference sequence). Deletions cut 0 bases from V and 4 bases from J, with 9 bases between. The CDR3 covers 13 residues. CDR3 in amino acids: CAWSVPLSYGYTF. In DNA form, the CDR3 reads TGTGCCTGGAGTGTACCTCTCAGCTATGGCTACACCTTC.

This clone was seen more than once but under ten times. The V gene is TRBV10-3, the J gene TRBJ1-1; D might be TRBD1 (5 bases). Trimming removed 11 bases at V and 1 base at J, with 14 bases between. The CDR3 is 13 amino acids. The germline V gene has CDR1 ENHRY and CDR2 SYGVKD. The CDR3 DNA is TGTGCCTCCTCCGACAGCCAGAACACTGAAGCTTTCTTT. Protein: CASSDSQNTEAFF.